This TCR beta chain was captured in a study of beta chain features in type 1 diabetes. What was sequenced were expressed TCRB transcripts, since all of the isolated RNA had been reverse transcribed. Libraries were prepared by immunoSEQ multiplex PCR; TCRdb keeps only in-frame clonotypes and omits some of them. The sample lists under 450,000 clones; 14% were seen once. Points from the study as a whole: PCR might favor shorter templates, but any such skew would affect patients and controls equally.

Concerning this clone: Its target is not known.

Germline loops: CDR1 SNHLY, CDR2 FYNNEI. J lost 8 bases, V lost 6 bases, and 12 bases had no gene match. The CDR3 is 15 amino acids. The sequenced sample was naive CD4+ T cells from blood. V is TRBV2 and J is TRBJ1-4; TRBD1 matches at 7 bases. The receptor comes from a man aged 25-40 years in good health. CDR3 DNA sequence: TGTGCCAGCAGAACACAGGGGCTCGGTAGGGAAAAACTGTTTTTT. It is translated as CASRTQGLGREKLFF.